Below, 13 T cell receptor beta chains from the same sample are listed, as sequenced in a study of T cell clones after liver transplantation. Method: immunoSEQ multiplex PCR; TCRdb's copy keeps in-frame clones and lacks some. The sample records more than 100,000 clones, about 86% being singletons. Specimen: CD4+ T cells from blood, collected approximately 43 months after liver transplant. The source is a human patient who received a liver transplant. The graft donor may be the source of some T cells.

The chain couples TRBV5-4 to TRBJ2-3, with TRBD2 matching over 8 bases. This CDR3 has 16 amino acids. With V trimmed by 4 bases and J by 1 base, 8 bases remained unmatched. Looked up from germline, CDR1 is SGHNT and CDR2 is YYREEE (reference sequence). CDR3 loop: CASSLTAGAGTDTQYF. CDR3 nucleotides: TGTGCCAGCAGCCTGACAGCGGGGGCGGGCACAGATACGCAGTATTTT. Drawing the rest from reference TRBV5-4 and TRBJ2-3, the complete variable domain is ETGVTQSPTHLIKTRGQQVTLRCSSQSGHNTVSWYQQALGQGPQFIFQYYREEENGRGNFPPRFSGLQFPNYSSELNVNALELDDSALYLCASSLTAGAGTDTQYFGPGTRLTVL.

The chain is built from TRBV15 and TRBJ2-1, with TRBD1 matching 9 bases. Germline values: CDR1 LNHNV, CDR2 YYDKDF (reference sequence). The length of the CDR3 is 17 residues. Trimming took 3 bases from V and 10 from J; bases not matched to a gene: 16. The CDR3 nucleotides are TGTGCCACCAGCAGGGGACAGGGCAACCTCGCTAACGACGAGCAGTTCTTC. It yields the protein CATSRGQGNLANDEQFF.

The chain combines TRBV29-1 with TRBJ1-1; 8 nucleotides line up with TRBD1. The germline CDR1 and CDR2 sequences are SQVTM and ANQGSEA. The trim removed 4 bases at V and 1 base at J, leaving 2 bases unmatched. The CDR3 length is 13 residues. CDR3 region: CSVGQGTNTEAFF. The CDR3 region has the DNA TGCAGCGTTGGACAGGGGACGAACACTGAAGCTTTCTTT. Filled out from reference TRBV29-1 and TRBJ1-1, the complete variable domain reads SAVISQKPSRDICQRGTSLTIQCQVDSQVTMMFWYRQQPGQSLTLIATANQGSEATYESGFVIDKFPISRPNLTFSTLTVSNMSPEDSSIYLCSVGQGTNTEAFFGQGTRLTVV.

This clone was observed a handful of times. The rearrangement links TRBV11-2 to TRBJ1-2; tentative D call: TRBD1 (5 bases). Per the germline V gene, CDR1 is SGHAT and CDR2 is FQNNGV. Trimming took off 3 bases at V and 7 bases at J, with 12 bases between the two ends. The CDR3 is made up of 13 amino acids. This CDR3 is CASSLPGIGGYTF. CDR3 bases: TGTGCCAGCAGCTTGCCAGGGATCGGTGGCTACACCTTC.

The chain uses TRBV28 and TRBJ2-5; D ambiguous. The ends were cut back, 8 bases at V and 3 bases at J, with 19 bases in the middle. Germline CDR1 is MDHEN and CDR2 is SYDVKM. The CDR3 extends over 15 amino acids. The CDR3 sequence is CASSSSGQGKETQYF. The CDR3 coding sequence is TGTGCCAGCTCATCCTCAGGTCAAGGTAAAGAGACCCAGTACTTC.

This clone was recorded a few times. The V call is TRBV11-2, the J call TRBJ2-7; 7 nucleotides match TRBD1. The CDR3 contains 15 residues. J lost 3 bases, V lost 5 bases, and 10 bases had no gene match. Germline V gene sequence: CDR1 SGHAT, CDR2 FQNNGV. CDR3 amino acids: CASSASQGVGYEQYF. For the CDR3, the DNA is TGTGCCAGCAGCGCATCCCAGGGGGTCGGCTACGAGCAGTACTTC.

A note on this clone: A read error may produce the germline difference seen at one junction end. J is TRBJ2-3 and V is TRBV5-4; 9 nucleotides align to TRBD1. CDR3 length: 13 residues. CDR1 and CDR2 from the germline V gene are SGHNT and YYREEE (reference sequence). The CDR3 reads CAGSRTGADTQYF. The CDR3 coding sequence is TGTGCCGGCAGTCGGACAGGGGCAGATACGCAGTATTTT.

The DNA for the CDR3 is TGTGCCAGTAGTATAGGGGACAGGAGGAGGCCCGGGGAGCTGTTTTTT. The encoded protein is CASSIGDRRRPGELFF. The J gene is TRBJ2-2, the V gene TRBV19; 8 bases are a match to TRBD1. CDR1 and CDR2 (germline): LNHDA, SQIVND (reference sequence). The CDR3 is 16 residues long. J was trimmed by 6 bases and V by 1 base; bases with no gene match: 7. Looking up the rest from reference TRBV19 and TRBJ2-2 gives the full variable domain: DGGITQSPKYLFRKEGQNVTLSCEQNLNHDAMYWYRQDPGQGLRLIYYSQIVNDFQKGDIAEGYSVSREKKESFPLTVTSAQKNPTAFYLCASSIGDRRRPGELFFGEGSRLTVL.

A remark on this clone: The same CDR3 is also encoded by other DNA sequences in this sample. The chain carries TRBV2 and TRBJ2-7; 8 bases align to TRBD1. The trim removed 6 bases at V and 2 bases at J, leaving 0 bases unmatched. Germline values: CDR1 SNHLY, CDR2 FYNNEI. The CDR3 loop spans 12 amino acids. CDR3 residues: CASRDRAYEQYF. DNA for the CDR3: TGTGCCAGCAGGGACAGGGCCTACGAGCAGTACTTC.

The chain links TRBV4-3 to TRBJ2-2; no firm D call. CDR1 and CDR2 (germline): LGHNA, YSLEER. The CDR3 covers 14 residues. Trimming stripped 1 base from V and 3 bases from J, with 6 bases between. CDR3 amino acids: CASSQVRDTGELFF. The CDR3, as DNA: TGCGCCAGCAGCCAAGTTAGGGACACCGGGGAGCTGTTTTTT.

The chain recombines TRBV27 with TRBJ2-7; no definite D call. Germline CDR1 reads MNHEY; CDR2 reads SMNVEV (reference sequence). CDR3 length: 13 amino acids. Trimming took 2 bases from V and 2 from J, leaving 7 bases between them. The chain's CDR3 is CASSLRAAYEQYF. CDR3 sequence (DNA): TGTGCCAGCAGTTTACGTGCCGCCTACGAGCAGTACTTC.

The CDR3 nucleotides are TGTGCCAGCAGCTCCGGGGGGCCGAGGACCTACGAGCAGTACTTC. Its translation: CASSSGGPRTYEQYF. This chain joins TRBV7-2 and TRBJ2-7; TRBD2 might be the D (7 bases). V lost 4 bases and J lost 2, with 15 bases in between. Germline V lookup: CDR1 SGHTA, CDR2 FQGNSA. The CDR3 is made up of 15 amino acids.

V and J are TRBV7-8 and TRBJ2-7, with 8 positions matching TRBD1. The J segment lost 3 bases and the V segment lost 7 bases, leaving 8 bases of the junction unmatched. Germline values: CDR1 SGHVS, CDR2 FQNEAQ. This CDR3 spans 14 amino acids. The CDR3 DNA is TGTGCCAGCAACCTCAACAGGGGGGTCTACGAGCAGTACTTC. It translates to CASNLNRGVYEQYF. Variable domain in full (rest from reference TRBV7-8 and TRBJ2-7): GAGVSQSPRYKVAKRGQDVALRCDPISGHVSLFWYQQALGQGPEFLTYFQNEAQLDKSGLPSDRFFAERPEGSVSTLKIQRTQQEDSAVYLCASNLNRGVYEQYFGPGTRLTVT.